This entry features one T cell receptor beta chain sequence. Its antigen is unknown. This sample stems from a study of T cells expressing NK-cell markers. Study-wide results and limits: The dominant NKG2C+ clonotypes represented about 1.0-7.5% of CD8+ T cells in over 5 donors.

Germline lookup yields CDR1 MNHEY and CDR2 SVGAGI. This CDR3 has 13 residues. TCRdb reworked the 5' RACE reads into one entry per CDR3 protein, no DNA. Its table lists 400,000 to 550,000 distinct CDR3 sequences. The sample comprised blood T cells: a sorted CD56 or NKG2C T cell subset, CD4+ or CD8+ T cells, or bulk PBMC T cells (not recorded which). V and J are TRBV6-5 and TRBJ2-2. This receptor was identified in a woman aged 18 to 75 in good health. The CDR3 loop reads CASSYSITGELFF.